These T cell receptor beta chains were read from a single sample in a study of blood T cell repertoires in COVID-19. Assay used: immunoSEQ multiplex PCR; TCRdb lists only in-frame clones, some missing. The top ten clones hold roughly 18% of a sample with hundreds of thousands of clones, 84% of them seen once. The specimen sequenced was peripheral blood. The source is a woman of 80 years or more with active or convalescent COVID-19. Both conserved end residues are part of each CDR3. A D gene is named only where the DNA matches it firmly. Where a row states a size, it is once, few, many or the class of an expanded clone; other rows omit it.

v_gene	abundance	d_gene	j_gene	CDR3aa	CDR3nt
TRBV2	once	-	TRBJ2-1	CASSESWQVNEQFF	TGTGCCAGCAGTGAAAGTTGGCAGGTCAATGAGCAGTTCTTC
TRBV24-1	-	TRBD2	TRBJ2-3	CATSVGGRGVQDTQYF	TGTGCCACCAGTGTCGGAGGGCGGGGGGTCCAAGATACGCAGTATTTT
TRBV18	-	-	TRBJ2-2	CASSPSGFGELFF	TGTGCCAGCTCACCCTCAGGGTTCGGGGAGCTGTTTTTT
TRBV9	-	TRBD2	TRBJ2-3	CASSVETSGGVTDTQYF	TGTGCCAGCAGCGTAGAGACTAGCGGGGGGGTTACAGATACGCAGTATTTT
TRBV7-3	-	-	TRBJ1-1	CASSLGGGRTSEAFF	TGTGCCAGCAGCTTAGGGGGCGGAAGGACGTCTGAAGCTTTCTTT
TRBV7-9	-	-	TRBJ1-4	CASSLAAGEEKLFF	TGTGCCAGCAGCTTAGCGGCGGGGGAAGAAAAACTGTTTTTT
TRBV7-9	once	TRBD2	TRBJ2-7	CASSNSGGSSYEQYF	TGTGCCAGCAGCAATAGCGGGGGGAGCTCCTACGAGCAGTACTTC
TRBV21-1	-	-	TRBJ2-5	CASSKPDRLGDQYQETQYF	TGTGCCAGCAGCAAACCCGACAGGCTTGGGGACCAGTACCAAGAGACCCAGTACTTC
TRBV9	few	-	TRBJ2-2	CASSRGNTGELFF	TGTGCCAGCAGCAGGGGTAACACCGGGGAGCTGTTTTTT
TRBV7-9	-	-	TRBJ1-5	CASSSTVSNQPQHF	TGTGCCAGCAGCTCGACAGTTAGCAATCAGCCCCAGCATTTT
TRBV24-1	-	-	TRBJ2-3	CATSDPRSGGDTQYF	TGTGCCACCAGTGACCCTAGGTCCGGCGGAGATACGCAGTATTTT
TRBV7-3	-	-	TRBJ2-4	CASSSLQGNIQYF	TGTGCCAGCAGCTCCCTGCAGGGCAACATTCAGTACTTC
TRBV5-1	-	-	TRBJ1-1	CASSVGGWDTEAFF	TGCGCCAGCAGCGTAGGGGGTTGGGACACTGAAGCTTTCTTT
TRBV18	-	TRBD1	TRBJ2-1	CASSPLTGSYNEQFF	TGTGCCAGCTCACCCTTGACAGGGTCTTACAATGAGCAGTTCTTC
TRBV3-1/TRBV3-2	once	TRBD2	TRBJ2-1	CASSQVGLANEQFF	TGTGCCAGCAGCCAAGTGGGACTAGCGAATGAGCAGTTCTTC
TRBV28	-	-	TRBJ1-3	CASSFTGSRNTIYF	TGTGCCAGCAGTTTCACAGGCTCGAGAAACACCATATATTTT
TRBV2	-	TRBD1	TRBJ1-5	CASSDNRGQNQPQHF	TGTGCCAGCAGCGATAACAGGGGGCAGAACCAGCCCCAGCATTTT
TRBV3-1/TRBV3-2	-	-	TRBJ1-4	CASSLELREKLFF	TGTGCCAGCAGCCTTGAATTACGGGAAAAACTGTTTTTT
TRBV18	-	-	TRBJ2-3	CASSAIAGTDTQYF	TGTGCCAGCTCAGCGATAGCTGGCACAGATACGCAGTATTTT
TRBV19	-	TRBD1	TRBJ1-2	CASSIAGTGGIYGYTF	TGTGCCAGTAGTATAGCTGGGACAGGGGGCATCTATGGCTACACCTTC
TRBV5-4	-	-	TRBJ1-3	CASSFGEGNTIYF	TGTGCCAGCAGCTTCGGGGAAGGAAACACCATATATTTT
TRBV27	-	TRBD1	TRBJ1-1	CASSLTGDTEAFF	TGTGCCAGCAGTCTTACAGGGGACACTGAAGCTTTCTTT
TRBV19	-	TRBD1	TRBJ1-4	CATLGQIHEKLFF	TGTGCCACCCTGGGACAGATCCACGAAAAACTGTTTTTT
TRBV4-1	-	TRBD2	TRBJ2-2	CASSQKWAGVTGELFF	TGCGCCAGCAGCCAAAAGTGGGCGGGAGTTACCGGGGAGCTGTTTTTT
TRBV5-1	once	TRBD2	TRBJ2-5	CASRRLVAGGGEETQYF	TGCGCCAGCAGGAGGTTGGTAGCGGGAGGAGGGGAGGAGACCCAGTACTTC
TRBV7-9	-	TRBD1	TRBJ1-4	CASSSGDRGGNEKLFF	TGTGCCAGCAGCTCAGGAGACAGGGGGGGTAATGAAAAACTGTTTTTT
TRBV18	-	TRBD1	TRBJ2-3	CASSETGFQGTDTQYF	TGTGCCAGCTCAGAGACAGGGTTTCAAGGGACAGATACGCAGTATTTT
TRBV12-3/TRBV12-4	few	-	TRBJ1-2	CASSFGRGSGYTF	TGTGCCAGCAGTTTCGGCAGGGGTTCTGGCTACACCTTC
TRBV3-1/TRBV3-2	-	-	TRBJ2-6	CASSQPRVISSGANVLTF	TGTGCCAGCAGCCAACCGAGGGTGATAAGCTCTGGGGCCAACGTCCTGACTTTC
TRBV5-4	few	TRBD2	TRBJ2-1	CASSSGLAGNYNEQFF	TGTGCCAGCAGCTCGGGACTAGCGGGAAACTACAATGAGCAGTTCTTC
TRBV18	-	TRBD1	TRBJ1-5	CASSETGGNQPQHF	TGTGCCAGCTCAGAGACAGGGGGCAATCAGCCCCAGCATTTT
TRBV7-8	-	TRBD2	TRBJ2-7	CASSQRGEQYF	TGTGCCAGCAGCCAGCGGGGTGAGCAGTACTTC
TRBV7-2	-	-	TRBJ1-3	CASSLSGGGNTIYF	TGTGCCAGCAGTCTCAGTGGGGGGGGAAACACCATATATTTT
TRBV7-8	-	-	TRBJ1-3	CASSQGLSGNTIYF	TGTGCCAGCAGCCAGGGGCTGTCTGGAAACACCATATATTTT
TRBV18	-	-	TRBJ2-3	CASSPGGLGTDTQYF	TGTGCCAGCTCACCTGGAGGGCTCGGCACAGATACGCAGTATTTT
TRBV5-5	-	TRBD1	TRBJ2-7	CASSIAGTASDEQYF	TGTGCCAGCAGCATCGCCGGGACAGCGAGCGACGAGCAGTACTTC
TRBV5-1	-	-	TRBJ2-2	CASVQDTGELFF	TGCGCCAGTGTCCAGGATACCGGGGAGCTGTTTTTT
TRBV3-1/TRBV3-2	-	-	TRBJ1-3	CASSPSLGNTIYF	TGTGCCAGCAGCCCCTCACTCGGAAACACCATATATTTT
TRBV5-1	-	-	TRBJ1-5	CASSLVPGNQPQHF	TGCGCCAGCAGCTTGGTACCAGGAAATCAGCCCCAGCATTTT
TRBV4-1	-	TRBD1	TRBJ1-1	CASSRGDRGLSEAFF	TGCGCCAGCAGCCGGGGGGACAGGGGGCTTTCTGAAGCTTTCTTT
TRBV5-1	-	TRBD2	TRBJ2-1	CASSSGAGGAAWNEQFF	TGCGCCAGCAGTTCGGGGGCCGGGGGGGCGGCCTGGAATGAGCAGTTCTTC